Listed here is a single T cell receptor beta chain. The antigen is unknown. These data are taken from a study of CD8+ T cells in alopecia areata. Background on the study: Each day, treated patients took oral tofacitinib twice, at 5 to 10 mg per dose. Study results and limitations: Higher clonality than in normal scalp was seen in lesional scalp, especially alopecia totalis/universalis. Numerous expanded lesional clones remained in scalp and blood during tofacitinib.

cDNA reverse transcribed from extracted RNA served as the sequencing template. Sequencing was performed with immunoSEQ multiplex PCR; in TCRdb, only in-frame clones are kept and a portion is missing. This sample has under 200,000 clones, with approximately 62% found just once. V was trimmed by 5 bases and J by 4 bases, leaving 17 bases between them. Germline CDR1 and CDR2: SQVTM and ANQGSEA. The CDR3 consists of 14 residues. The treatment denotes: oral pan-JAK inhibitor, 5-10 mg twice daily. Using a FACSAria, the CD4+ and CD8+ T cells were sorted from the PBMCs. The material was CD4+ T cells sorted from blood, obtained at week 24, from a patient treated with tofacitinib. The V gene is TRBV29-1, the J gene TRBJ1-2; D is unclear. The source is a human donor with alopecia areata. The CDR3 loop reads CSVRPKQRPYGYTF. CDR3 DNA sequence: TGCAGCGTTCGGCCAAAACAGAGGCCCTATGGCTACACCTTC.